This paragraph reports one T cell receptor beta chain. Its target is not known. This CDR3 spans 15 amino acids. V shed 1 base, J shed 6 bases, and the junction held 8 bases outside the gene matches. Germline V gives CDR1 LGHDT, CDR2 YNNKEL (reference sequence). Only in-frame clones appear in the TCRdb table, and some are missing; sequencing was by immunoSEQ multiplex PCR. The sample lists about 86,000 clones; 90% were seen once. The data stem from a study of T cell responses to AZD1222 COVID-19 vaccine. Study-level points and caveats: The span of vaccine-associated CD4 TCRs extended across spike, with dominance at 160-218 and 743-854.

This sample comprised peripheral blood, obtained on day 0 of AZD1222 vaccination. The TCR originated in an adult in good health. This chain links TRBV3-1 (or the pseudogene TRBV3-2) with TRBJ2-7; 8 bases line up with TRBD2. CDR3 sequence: CASSQAGGLVGEQYF. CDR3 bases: TGTGCCAGCAGCCAAGCGGGGGGACTAGTGGGCGAGCAGTACTTC.